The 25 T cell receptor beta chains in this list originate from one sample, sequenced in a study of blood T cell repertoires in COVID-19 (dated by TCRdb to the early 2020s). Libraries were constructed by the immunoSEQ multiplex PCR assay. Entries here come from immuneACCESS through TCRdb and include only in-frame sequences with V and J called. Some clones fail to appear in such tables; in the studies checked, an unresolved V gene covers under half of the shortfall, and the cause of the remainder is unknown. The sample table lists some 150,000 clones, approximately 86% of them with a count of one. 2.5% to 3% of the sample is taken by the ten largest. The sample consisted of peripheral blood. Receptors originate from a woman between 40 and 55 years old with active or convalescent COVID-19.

The CDR3 here is CAWSPGQNPYEQYF. Here the CDR3 DNA reads TGTGCCTGGTCCCCGGGACAGAACCCCTACGAGCAGTACTTC. The rearrangement joins TRBV30 to TRBJ2-7; TRBD1 matches 7 bases. The germline V gene has CDR1 GTSNPN and CDR2 SVGIG (reference sequence). This CDR3 is 14 amino acids long. V shed 5 bases, J shed 2 bases, and the junction held 9 bases outside the gene matches.

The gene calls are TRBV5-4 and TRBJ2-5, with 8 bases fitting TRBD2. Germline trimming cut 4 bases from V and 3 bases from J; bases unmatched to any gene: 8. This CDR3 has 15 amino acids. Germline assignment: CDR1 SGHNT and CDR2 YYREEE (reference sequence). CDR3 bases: TGTGCCAGCAGCCCCGGGGGGGTAAGCGAAGAGACCCAGTACTTC. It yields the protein CASSPGGVSEETQYF.

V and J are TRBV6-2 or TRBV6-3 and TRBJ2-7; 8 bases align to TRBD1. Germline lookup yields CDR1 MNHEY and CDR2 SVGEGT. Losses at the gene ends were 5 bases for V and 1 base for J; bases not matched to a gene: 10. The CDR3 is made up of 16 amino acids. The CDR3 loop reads CASSRQGWMYSYEQYF. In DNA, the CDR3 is TGTGCCAGCAGTCGACAGGGGTGGATGTATTCCTACGAGCAGTACTTC.

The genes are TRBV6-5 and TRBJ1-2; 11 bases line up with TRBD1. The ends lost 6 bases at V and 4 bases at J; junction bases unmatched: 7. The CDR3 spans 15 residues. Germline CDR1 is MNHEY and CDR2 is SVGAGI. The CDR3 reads CASRNSGQGVYGYTF. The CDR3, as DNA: TGTGCCAGCAGGAACTCGGGACAGGGGGTCTATGGCTACACCTTC.

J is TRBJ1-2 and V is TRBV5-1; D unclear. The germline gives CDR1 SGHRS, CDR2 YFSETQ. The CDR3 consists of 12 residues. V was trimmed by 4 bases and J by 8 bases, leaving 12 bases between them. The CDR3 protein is CASSPSGGGYTF. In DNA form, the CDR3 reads TGCGCCAGCAGCCCCTCGGGTGGGGGCTACACCTTC.

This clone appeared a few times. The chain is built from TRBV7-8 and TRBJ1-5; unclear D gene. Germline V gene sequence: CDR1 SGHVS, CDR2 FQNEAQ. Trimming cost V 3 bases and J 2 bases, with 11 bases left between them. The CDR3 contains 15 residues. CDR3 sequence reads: CASSFGVLGNQPQHF. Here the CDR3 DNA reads TGTGCCAGCAGCTTTGGAGTGTTGGGCAATCAGCCCCAGCATTTT.

The DNA for the CDR3 is TGTGCCACCAGCAGCCAGGGGACGAACACTGAAGCTTTCTTT. This codes for CATSSQGTNTEAFF. The rearrangement links TRBV15 to TRBJ1-1, with D maybe TRBD1 (6 bases). Per germline, CDR1 LNHNV and CDR2 YYDKDF (reference sequence). The CDR3 runs 14 residues. V lost 3 bases to trimming and J lost 1 base, with 9 bases between them.

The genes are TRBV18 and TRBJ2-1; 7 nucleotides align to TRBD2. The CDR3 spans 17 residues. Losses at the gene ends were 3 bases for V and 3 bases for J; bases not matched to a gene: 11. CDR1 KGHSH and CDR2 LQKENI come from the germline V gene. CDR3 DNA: TGTGCCAGCTCACCTCACCCCCCGGGGGGTAACTACAATGAGCAGTTCTTC. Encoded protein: CASSPHPPGGNYNEQFF. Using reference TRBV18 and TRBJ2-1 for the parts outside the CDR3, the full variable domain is NAGVMQNPRHLVRRRGQEARLRCSPMKGHSHVYWYRQLPEEGLKFMVYLQKENIIDESGMPKERFSAEFPKEGPSILRIQQVVRGDSAAYFCASSPHPPGGNYNEQFFGPGTRLTVL.

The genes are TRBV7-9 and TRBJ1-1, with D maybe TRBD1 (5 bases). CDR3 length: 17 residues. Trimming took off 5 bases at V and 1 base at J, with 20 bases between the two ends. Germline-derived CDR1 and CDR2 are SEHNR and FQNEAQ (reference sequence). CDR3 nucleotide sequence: TGTGCCAGCAGCCCCACGGGGGGTACGGGCGAGAACACTGAAGCTTTCTTT. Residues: CASSPTGGTGENTEAFF.

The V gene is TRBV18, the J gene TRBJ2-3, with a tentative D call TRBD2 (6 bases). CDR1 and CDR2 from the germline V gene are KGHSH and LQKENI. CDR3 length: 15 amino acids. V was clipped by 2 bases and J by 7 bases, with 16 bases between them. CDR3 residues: CASSPTLAPPNTQYF. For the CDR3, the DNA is TGTGCCAGCTCACCAACCCTAGCGCCTCCAAATACGCAGTATTTT.

The CDR3 nucleotides are TGTGCCAGCAAACGGACAGGGGTGGATGAAAAACTGTTTTTT. Encoded protein: CASKRTGVDEKLFF. V is TRBV19 and J is TRBJ1-4; the match to TRBD1 covers 9 bases. V shed 9 bases and J 6 bases; nucleotides not matched to a gene: 8. Germline loops: CDR1 LNHDA, CDR2 SQIVND (reference sequence). The CDR3 is 14 residues long.

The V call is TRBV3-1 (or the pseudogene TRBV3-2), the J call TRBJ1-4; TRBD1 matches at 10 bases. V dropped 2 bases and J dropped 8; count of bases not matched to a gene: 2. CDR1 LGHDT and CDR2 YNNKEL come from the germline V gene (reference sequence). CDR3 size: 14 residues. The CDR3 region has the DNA TGTGCCAGCAGCCAATGGGACAGGGGCGAAAAACTGTTTTTT. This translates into CASSQWDRGEKLFF.

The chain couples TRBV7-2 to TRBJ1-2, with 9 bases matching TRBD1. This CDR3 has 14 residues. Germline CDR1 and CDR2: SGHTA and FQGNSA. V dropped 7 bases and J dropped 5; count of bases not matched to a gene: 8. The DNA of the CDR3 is TGTGCCAGCAACCCCACCGGGACAGGGTATGGCTACACCTTC. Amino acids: CASNPTGTGYGYTF. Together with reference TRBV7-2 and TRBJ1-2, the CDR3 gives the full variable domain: GAGVSQSPSNKVTEKGKDVELRCDPISGHTALYWYRQSLGQGLEFLIYFQGNSAPDKSGLPSDRFSAERTGGSVSTLTIQRTQQEDSAVYLCASNPTGTGYGYTFGSGTRLTVV.

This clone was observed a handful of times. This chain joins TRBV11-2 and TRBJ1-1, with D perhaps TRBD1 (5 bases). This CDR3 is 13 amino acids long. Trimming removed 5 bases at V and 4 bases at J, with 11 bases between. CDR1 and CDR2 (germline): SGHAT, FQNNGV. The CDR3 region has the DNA TGTGCCAGCAGCGGGGCCCAGGGCACTGAAGCTTTCTTT. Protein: CASSGAQGTEAFF.

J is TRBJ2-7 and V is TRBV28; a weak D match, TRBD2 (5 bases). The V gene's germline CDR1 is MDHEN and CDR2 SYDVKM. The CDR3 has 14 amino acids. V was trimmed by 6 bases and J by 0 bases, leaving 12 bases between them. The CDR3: CASSRSTSSYEQYF. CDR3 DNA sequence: TGTGCCAGCAGCCGAAGTACTAGCTCCTACGAGCAGTACTTC.

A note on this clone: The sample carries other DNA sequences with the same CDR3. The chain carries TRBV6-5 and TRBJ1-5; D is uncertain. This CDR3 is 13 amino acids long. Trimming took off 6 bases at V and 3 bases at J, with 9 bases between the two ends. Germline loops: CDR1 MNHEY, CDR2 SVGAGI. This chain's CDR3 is CASRQVNNQPQHF. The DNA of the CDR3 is TGTGCCAGCAGGCAGGTGAACAATCAGCCCCAGCATTTT.

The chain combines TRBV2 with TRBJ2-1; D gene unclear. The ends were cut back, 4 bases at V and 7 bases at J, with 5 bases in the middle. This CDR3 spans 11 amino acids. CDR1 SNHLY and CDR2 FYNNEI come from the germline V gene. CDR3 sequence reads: CASSVRNEQFF. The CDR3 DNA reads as TGTGCCAGCAGTGTGAGGAATGAGCAGTTCTTC. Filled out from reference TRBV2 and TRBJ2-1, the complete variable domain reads EPEVTQTPSHQVTQMGQEVILRCVPISNHLYFYWYRQILGQKVEFLVSFYNNEISEKSEIFDDQFSVERPDGSNFTLKIRSTKLEDSAMYFCASSVRNEQFFGPGTRLTVL.

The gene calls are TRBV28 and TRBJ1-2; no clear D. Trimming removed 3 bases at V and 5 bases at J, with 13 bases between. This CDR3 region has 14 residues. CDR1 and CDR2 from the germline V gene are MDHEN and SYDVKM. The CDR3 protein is CASSLGSAIYGYTF. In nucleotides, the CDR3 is TGTGCCAGCAGTTTGGGCAGTGCAATTTATGGCTACACCTTC.

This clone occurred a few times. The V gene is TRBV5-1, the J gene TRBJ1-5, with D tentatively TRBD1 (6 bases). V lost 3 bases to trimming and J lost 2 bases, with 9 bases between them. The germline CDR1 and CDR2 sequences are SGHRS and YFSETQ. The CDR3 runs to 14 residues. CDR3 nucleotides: TGCGCCAGCAGCTCACAGGGAGGCAATCAGCCCCAGCATTTT. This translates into CASSSQGGNQPQHF.

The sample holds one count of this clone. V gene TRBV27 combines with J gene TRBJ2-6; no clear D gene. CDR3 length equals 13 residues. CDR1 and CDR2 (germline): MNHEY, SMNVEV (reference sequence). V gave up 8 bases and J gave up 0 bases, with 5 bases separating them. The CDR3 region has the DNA TGTGCCAGCTCCCGCTCTGGGGCCAACGTCCTGACTTTC. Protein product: CASSRSGANVLTF.

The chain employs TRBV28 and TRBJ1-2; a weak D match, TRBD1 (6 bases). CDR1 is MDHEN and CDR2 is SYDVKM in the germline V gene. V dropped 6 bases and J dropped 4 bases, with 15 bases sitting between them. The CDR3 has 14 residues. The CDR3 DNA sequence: TGTGCCAGCAGAGGGGACATAGGTCCCTATGGCTACACCTTC. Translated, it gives CASRGDIGPYGYTF.

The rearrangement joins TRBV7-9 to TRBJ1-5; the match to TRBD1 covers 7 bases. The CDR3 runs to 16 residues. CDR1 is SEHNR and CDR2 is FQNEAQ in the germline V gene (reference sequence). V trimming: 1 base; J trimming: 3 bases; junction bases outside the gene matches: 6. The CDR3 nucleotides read TGTGCCAGCAGCTTAGGTGGGACAGAAAACAATCAGCCCCAGCATTTT. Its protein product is CASSLGGTENNQPQHF.

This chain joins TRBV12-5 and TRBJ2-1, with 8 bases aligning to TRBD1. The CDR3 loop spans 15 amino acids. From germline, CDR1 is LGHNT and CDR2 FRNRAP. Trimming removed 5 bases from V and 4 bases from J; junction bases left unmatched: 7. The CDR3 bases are TGTGCTAGTGGTCGCGGGACAGGCCTTTACAATGAGCAGTTCTTC. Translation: CASGRGTGLYNEQFF.

The DNA of the CDR3 is TGTGCCAGCAGTTTAGCAGGGGGTAACATTCAGTACTTC. This sequence encodes CASSLAGGNIQYF. The rearrangement joins TRBV12-3 or TRBV12-4 to TRBJ2-4; D possibly corresponds to TRBD1 (6 bases). The ends were cut back, 0 bases at V and 7 bases at J, with 7 bases in the middle. The CDR3 runs to 13 residues.

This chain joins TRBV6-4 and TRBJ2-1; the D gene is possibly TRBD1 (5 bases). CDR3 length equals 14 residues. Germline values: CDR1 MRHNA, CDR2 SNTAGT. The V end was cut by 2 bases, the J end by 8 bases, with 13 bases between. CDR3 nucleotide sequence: TGTGCCAGCAGTGACCATGGCCAGGGCTATGAGCAGTTCTTC. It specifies CASSDHGQGYEQFF.